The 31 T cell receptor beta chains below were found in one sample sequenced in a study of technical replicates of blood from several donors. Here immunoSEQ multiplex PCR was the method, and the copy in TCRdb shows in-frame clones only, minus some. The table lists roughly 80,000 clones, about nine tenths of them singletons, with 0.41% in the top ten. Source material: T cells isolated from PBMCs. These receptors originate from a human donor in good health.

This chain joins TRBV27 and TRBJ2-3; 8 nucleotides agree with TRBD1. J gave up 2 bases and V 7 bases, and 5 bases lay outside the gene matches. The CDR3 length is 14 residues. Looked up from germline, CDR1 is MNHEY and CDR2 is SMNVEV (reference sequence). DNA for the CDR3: TGTGCCAGCAAAAGACAGGGGATCACAGATACGCAGTATTTT. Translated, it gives CASKRQGITDTQYF.

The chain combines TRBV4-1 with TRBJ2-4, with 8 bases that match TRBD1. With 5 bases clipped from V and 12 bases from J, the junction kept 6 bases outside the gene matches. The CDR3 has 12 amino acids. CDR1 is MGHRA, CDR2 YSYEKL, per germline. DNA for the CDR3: TGCGCCAGCAGCAGAGGACAGGGTGGTCAGTACTTC. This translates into CASSRGQGGQYF.

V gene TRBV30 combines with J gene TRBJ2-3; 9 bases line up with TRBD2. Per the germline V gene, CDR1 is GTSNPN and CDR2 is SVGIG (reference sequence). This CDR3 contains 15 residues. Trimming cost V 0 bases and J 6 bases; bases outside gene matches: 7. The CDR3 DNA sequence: TGTGCCTGGAGTGTTGGTAGCGGGAGCCCGGATACGCAGTATTTT. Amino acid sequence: CAWSVGSGSPDTQYF.

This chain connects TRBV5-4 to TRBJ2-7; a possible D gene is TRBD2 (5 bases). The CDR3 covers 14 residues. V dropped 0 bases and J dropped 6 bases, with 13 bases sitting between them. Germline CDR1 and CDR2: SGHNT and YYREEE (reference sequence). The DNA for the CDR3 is TGTGCCAGCAGCTTGGTGCTAGCCGGAGGCGAGCAGTACTTC. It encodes CASSLVLAGGEQYF.

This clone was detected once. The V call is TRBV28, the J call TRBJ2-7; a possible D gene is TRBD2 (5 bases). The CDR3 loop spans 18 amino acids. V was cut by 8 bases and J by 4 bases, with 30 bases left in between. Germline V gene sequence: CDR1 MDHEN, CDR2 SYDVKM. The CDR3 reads CASDLGLTSSGREYEQYF. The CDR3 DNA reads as TGTGCCAGCGACTTAGGCCTAACTTCGAGCGGAAGAGAATACGAGCAGTACTTC.

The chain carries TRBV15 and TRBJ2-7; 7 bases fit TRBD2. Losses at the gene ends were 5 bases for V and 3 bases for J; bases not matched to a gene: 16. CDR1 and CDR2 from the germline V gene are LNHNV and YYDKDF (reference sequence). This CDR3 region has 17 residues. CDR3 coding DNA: TGTGCCACCAGCGTACGAGGGATAGCGGGCGGTGACTACGAGCAGTACTTC. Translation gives CATSVRGIAGGDYEQYF.

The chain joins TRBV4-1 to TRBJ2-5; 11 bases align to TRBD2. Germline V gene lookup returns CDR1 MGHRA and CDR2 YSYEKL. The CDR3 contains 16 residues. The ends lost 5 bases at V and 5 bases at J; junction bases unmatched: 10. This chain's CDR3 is CASSERRASGRETQYF. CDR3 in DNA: TGCGCCAGCAGCGAACGACGGGCTAGCGGGAGGGAGACCCAGTACTTC.

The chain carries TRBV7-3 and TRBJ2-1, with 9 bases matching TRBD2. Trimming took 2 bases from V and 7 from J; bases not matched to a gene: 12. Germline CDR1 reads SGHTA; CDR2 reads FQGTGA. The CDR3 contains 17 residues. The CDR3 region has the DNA TGTGCCAGCAGCTTACCTGGGAGCGGGAGGAACGGGAATGAGCAGTTCTTC. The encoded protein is CASSLPGSGRNGNEQFF.

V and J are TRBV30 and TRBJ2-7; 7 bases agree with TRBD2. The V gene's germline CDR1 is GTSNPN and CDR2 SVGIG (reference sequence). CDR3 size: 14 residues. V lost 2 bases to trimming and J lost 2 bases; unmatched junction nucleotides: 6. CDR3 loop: CAWSQRDGTYEQYF. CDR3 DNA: TGTGCCTGGAGTCAGCGGGATGGGACCTACGAGCAGTACTTC.

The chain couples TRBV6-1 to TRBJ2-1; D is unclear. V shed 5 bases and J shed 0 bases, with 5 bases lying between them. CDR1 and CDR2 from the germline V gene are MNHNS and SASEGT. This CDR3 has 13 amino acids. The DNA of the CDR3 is TGTGCCAGCAGTAGGAGCTCCTACAATGAGCAGTTCTTC. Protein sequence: CASSRSSYNEQFF.

The CDR3 loop reads CASRNTGGGKYGYTF. CDR3 DNA sequence: TGTGCCAGTAGAAACACCGGGGGGGGCAAGTATGGCTACACCTTC. The chain carries TRBV19 and TRBJ1-2; a weak D match, TRBD1 (6 bases). Germline V CDR1 and CDR2: LNHDA, SQIVND (reference sequence). Trimming took 6 bases from V and 5 from J, leaving 19 bases between them. There are 15 residues in the CDR3.

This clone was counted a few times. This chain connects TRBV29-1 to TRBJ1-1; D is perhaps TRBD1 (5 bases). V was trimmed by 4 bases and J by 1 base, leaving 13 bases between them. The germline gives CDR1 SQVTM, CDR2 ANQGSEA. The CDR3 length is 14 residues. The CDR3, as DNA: TGCAGCGTTGGTATTCCCGGACAGAACACTGAAGCTTTCTTT. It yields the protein CSVGIPGQNTEAFF. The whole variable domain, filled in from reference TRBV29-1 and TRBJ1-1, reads SAVISQKPSRDICQRGTSLTIQCQVDSQVTMMFWYRQQPGQSLTLIATANQGSEATYESGFVIDKFPISRPNLTFSTLTVSNMSPEDSSIYLCSVGIPGQNTEAFFGQGTRLTVV.

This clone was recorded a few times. As DNA, the CDR3 is TGCGCCAGCAGCTGGACCGGGACAGGGAATGAAAAACTGTTTTTT. As protein: CASSWTGTGNEKLFF. The chain uses TRBV4-1 and TRBJ1-4; TRBD1 aligns across 9 bases. CDR3 size: 15 residues. Germline CDR1 is MGHRA and CDR2 is YSYEKL. Losses at the gene ends were 5 bases for V and 5 bases for J; bases not matched to a gene: 6.

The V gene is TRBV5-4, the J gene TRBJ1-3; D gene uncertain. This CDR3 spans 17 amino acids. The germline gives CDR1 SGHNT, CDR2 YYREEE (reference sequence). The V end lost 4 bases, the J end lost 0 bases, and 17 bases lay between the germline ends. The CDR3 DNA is TGTGCCAGCAGCCCTTTTGGGGAGGGTTCCTCTGGAAACACCATATATTTT. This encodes CASSPFGEGSSGNTIYF.

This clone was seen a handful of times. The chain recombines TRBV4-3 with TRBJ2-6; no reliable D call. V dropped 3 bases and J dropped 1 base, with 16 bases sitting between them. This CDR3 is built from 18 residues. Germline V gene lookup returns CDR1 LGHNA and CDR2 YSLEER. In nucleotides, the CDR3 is TGCGCCAGCAGCCATAGCCCCTATAGCCTTTCTGGGGCCAACGTCCTGACTTTC. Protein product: CASSHSPYSLSGANVLTF.

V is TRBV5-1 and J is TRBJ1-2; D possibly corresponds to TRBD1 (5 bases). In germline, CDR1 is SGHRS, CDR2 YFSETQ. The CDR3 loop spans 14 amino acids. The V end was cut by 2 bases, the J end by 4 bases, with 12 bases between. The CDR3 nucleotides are TGCGCCAGCAGCTTAGGGGAACCGAGCTATGGCTACACCTTC. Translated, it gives CASSLGEPSYGYTF.

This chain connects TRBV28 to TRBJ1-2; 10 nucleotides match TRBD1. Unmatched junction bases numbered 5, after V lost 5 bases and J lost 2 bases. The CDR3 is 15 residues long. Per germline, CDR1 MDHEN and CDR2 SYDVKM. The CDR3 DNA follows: TGTGCCAGCAGTGATCCGGGACAGGGGAACTATGGCTACACCTTC. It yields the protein CASSDPGQGNYGYTF.

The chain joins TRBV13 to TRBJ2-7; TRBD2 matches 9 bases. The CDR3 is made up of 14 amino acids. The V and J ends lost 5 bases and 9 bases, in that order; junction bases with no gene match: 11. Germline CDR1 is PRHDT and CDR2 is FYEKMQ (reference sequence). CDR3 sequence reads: CASSDTSGSAGQYF. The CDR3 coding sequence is TGTGCCAGCAGCGACACTAGCGGGTCGGCAGGGCAGTACTTC.

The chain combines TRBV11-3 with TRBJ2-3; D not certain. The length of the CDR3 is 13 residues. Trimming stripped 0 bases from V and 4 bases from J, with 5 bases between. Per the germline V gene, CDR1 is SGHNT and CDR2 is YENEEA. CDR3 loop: CASSLDSPDTQYF. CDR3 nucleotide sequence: TGTGCCAGCAGCTTAGATAGTCCAGATACGCAGTATTTT.

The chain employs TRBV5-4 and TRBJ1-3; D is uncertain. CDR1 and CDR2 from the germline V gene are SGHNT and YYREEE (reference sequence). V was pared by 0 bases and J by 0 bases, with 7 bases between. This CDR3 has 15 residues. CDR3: CASSLDHFSGNTIYF. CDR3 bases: TGTGCCAGCAGCTTGGATCACTTCTCTGGAAACACCATATATTTT.

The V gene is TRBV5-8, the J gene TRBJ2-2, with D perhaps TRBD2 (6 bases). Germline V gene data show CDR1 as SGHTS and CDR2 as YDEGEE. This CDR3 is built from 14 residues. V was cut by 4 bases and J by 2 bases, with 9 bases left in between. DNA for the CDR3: TGTGCCAGCAGCCCGGGACTCAACACCGGGGAGCTGTTTTTT. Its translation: CASSPGLNTGELFF.

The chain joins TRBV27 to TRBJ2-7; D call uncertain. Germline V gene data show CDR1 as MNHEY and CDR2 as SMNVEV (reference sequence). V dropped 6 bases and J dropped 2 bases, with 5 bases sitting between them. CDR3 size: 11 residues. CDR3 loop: CASSLPYEQYF. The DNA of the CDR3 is TGTGCCAGCAGCCTTCCCTACGAGCAGTACTTC.

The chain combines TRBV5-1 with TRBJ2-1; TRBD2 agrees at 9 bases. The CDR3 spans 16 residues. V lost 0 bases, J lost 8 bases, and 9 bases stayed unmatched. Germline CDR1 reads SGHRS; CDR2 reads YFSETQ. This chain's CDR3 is CASSLEGREGADEQFF. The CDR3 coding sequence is TGCGCCAGCAGCTTGGAAGGGCGGGAGGGGGCGGATGAGCAGTTCTTC.

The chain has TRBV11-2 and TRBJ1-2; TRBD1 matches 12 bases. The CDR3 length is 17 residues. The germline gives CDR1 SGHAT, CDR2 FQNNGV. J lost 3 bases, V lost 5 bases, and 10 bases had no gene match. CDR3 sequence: CASSLQEGTGGHYGYTF. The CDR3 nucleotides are TGTGCCAGCAGCCTCCAGGAGGGGACAGGGGGCCACTATGGCTACACCTTC.

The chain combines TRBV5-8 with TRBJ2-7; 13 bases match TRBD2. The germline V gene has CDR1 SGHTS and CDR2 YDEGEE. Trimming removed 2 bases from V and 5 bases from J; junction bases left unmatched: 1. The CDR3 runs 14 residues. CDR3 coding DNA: TGTGCCAGCAGCTTTGGACTAGCGGGAGACGAGCAGTACTTC. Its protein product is CASSFGLAGDEQYF. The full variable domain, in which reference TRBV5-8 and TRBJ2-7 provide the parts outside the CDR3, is EAGVTQSPTHLIKTRGQQATLRCSPISGHTSVYWYQQALGLGLQFLLWYDEGEERNRGNFPPRFSGRQFPNYSSELNVNALELEDSALYLCASSFGLAGDEQYFGPGTRLTVT.

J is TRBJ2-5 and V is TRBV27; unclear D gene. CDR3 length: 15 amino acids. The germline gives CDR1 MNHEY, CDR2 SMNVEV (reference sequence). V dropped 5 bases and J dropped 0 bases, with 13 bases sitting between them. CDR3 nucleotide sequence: TGTGCCAGCAGTGCCTTTTACACGTACCAAGAGACCCAGTACTTC. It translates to CASSAFYTYQETQYF.

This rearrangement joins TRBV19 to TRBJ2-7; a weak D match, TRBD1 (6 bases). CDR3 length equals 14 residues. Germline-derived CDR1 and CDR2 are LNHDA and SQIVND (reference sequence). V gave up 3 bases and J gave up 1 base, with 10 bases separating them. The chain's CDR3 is CASSITGFSYEQYF. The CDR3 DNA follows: TGTGCCAGTAGTATTACAGGGTTTTCCTACGAGCAGTACTTC.

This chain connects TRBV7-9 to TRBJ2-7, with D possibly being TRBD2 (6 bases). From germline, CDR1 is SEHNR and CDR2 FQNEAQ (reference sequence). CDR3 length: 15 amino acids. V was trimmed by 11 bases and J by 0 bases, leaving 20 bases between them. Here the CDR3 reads CAGETRDSSSYEQYF. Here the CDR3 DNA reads TGTGCCGGAGAAACACGGGACTCGAGCTCCTACGAGCAGTACTTC.

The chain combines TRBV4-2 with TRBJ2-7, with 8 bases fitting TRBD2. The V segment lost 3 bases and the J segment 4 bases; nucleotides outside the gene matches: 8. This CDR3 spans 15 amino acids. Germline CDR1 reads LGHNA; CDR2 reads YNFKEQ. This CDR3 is CASSHQAGEVYEQYF. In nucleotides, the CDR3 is TGTGCCAGCAGCCACCAAGCGGGAGAAGTGTACGAGCAGTACTTC.

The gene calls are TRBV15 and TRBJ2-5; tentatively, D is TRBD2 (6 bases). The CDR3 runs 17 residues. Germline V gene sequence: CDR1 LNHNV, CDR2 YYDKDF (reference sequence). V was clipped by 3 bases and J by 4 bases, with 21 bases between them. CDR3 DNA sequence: TGTGCCACCAGCAGGTTCCTACGTCGGGAGCCGGGAGAGACCCAGTACTTC. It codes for CATSRFLRREPGETQYF.

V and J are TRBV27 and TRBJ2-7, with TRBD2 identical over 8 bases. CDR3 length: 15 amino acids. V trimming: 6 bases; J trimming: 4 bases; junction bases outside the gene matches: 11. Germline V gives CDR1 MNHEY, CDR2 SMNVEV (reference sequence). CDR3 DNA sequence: TGTGCCAGCAGCCCGAGCGGGAGAGTGGGTTACGAGCAGTACTTC. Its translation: CASSPSGRVGYEQYF.